Listed below are T cell receptor beta chains from one sample, sequenced in a study of vaccination and CD4 T cells after COVID-19. TCRdb processed the PCR reads anew with MiXCR; each CDR3 protein has one entry. The table includes about 14,000 distinct CDR3 sequences, about 60% detected once. For these receptors, no antigen is known. The sequenced material came from CD4+ T cells from blood, cultured in vitro. These receptors were collected from a human donor who had recovered from COVID-19. Each CDR3 is given with its conserved first and last residue.

j_call	v_call	cdr3_aa
TRBJ1-2	TRBV6-1	CASRGGGNNYGYTF
TRBJ1-2	TRBV6-1	CASSEGAYINYGYTF
TRBJ2-5	TRBV7-2	CASSFEESHQETQYF
TRBJ1-5	TRBV25-1	CASSEQVGQPQHF
TRBJ2-7	TRBV19	CASTAYGVPYEQYF
TRBJ1-1	TRBV5-1	CASSSWGRVTEAFF
TRBJ2-2	TRBV7-2	CASSLGTFTGELFF
TRBJ1-2	TRBV5-1	CASSLGQSNYGYTF
TRBJ1-5	TRBV24-1	CATSDWTDGQTPYSNQPQHF
TRBJ2-3	TRBV30	CAWSATGQTQYF
TRBJ1-1	TRBV2	CASRPALMNTEAFF
TRBJ2-5	TRBV11-3	CASSLGGGAGETQYF
TRBJ1-1	TRBV6-5	CASSLPGQQNTEAFF
TRBJ1-3	TRBV6-5	CASSYSGGSGNTIYF
TRBJ2-1	TRBV10-3	CAISSGIEQFF
TRBJ1-5	TRBV2	CASVPAGNQPQHF
TRBJ1-5	TRBV12-5	CASGLHQGLSNQPQHF
TRBJ1-3	TRBV10-2	CASSESPTGNTIYF
TRBJ1-1	TRBV24-1	CATSDPAGEAFF
TRBJ2-1	TRBV7-8	CASSPSGASYNEQFF
TRBJ1-6	TRBV18	CASSGGNSPLHF
TRBJ2-2	TRBV27	CASSSGQPTGELFF
TRBJ2-2	TRBV7-2	CASSLVLTTGELFF
TRBJ1-4	TRBV6-5	CASSYGGEKLFF
TRBJ2-5	TRBV20-1	CSAAGTGASLQETQYF
TRBJ2-7	TRBV20-1	CSAKLAGVDEQYF
TRBJ2-3	TRBV7-2	CASSSAGVLGDTQYF
TRBJ1-1	TRBV6-1	CASRERSDTEAFF
TRBJ2-2	TRBV20-1	CSAWDYRNTGELFF
TRBJ1-1	TRBV12-3/TRBV12-4	CASTLRVRTEAFF
TRBJ1-2	TRBV19	CASSIGRTGNYGYTF
TRBJ1-5	TRBV12-3/TRBV12-4	CASTPGPEVRPQHF
TRBJ1-2	TRBV20-1	CSARGGQGLWYGYTF
TRBJ1-1	TRBV7-2	CASETGEATEAFF
TRBJ2-7	TRBV27	CASRTSGRSYEQYF
TRBJ1-2	TRBV7-2	CASSLDSGGGGYTF
TRBJ2-3	TRBV27	CASSLSVGGADTQYF
TRBJ1-2	TRBV6-1	CASSEGQGVYGYTF
TRBJ2-5	TRBV6-1	CASSLLAGGHKETQYF
TRBJ1-5	TRBV7-9	CASSLMASPQHF
TRBJ1-4	TRBV20-1	CSARDAQTGTNEKLFF
TRBJ1-5	TRBV3-1	CASSGSRNQPQHF